This TCR beta chain comes out of a study of blood T cells in healthy people across ages. V lost 2 bases and J lost 0; bases outside the gene matches: 8. The CDR3 runs 18 residues. A second PCR of 7 to 11 cycles used a sample-barcoded 5' primer and a J-beta primer mix. TCRdb re-called the 5' RACE reads through MiXCR, storing one row per CDR3 protein. This repertoire shows approximately 940,000 distinct CDR3 sequences, around 49% found once; its top ten account for roughly an eighth. This chain links TRBV12-3 or TRBV12-4 with TRBJ2-3, with TRBD2 matching over 10 bases. The receptor was isolated from a man under 40 in good health. The sequenced sample consisted of blood. CDR3 sequence (DNA): TGTGCCAGCAGTTTATCTAGCGGGGGCGGCCCTAGCACAGATACGCAGTATTTT. Protein product: CASSLSSGGGPSTDTQYF.